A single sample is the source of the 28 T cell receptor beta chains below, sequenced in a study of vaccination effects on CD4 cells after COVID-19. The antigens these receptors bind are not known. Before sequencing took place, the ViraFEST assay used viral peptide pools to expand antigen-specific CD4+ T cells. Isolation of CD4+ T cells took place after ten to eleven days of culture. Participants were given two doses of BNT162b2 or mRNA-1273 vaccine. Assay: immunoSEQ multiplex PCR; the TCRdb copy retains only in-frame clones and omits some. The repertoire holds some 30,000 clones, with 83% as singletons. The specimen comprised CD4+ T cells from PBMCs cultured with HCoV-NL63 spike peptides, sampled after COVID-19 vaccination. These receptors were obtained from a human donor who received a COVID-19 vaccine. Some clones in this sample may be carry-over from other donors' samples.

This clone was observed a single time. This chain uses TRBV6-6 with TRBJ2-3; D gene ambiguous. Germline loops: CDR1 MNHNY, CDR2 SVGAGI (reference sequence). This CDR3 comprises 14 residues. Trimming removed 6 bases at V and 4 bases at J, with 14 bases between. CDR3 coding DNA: TGTGCCAGCAGCGTTAGCTCCCGGCCAGATACGCAGTATTTT. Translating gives CASSVSSRPDTQYF.

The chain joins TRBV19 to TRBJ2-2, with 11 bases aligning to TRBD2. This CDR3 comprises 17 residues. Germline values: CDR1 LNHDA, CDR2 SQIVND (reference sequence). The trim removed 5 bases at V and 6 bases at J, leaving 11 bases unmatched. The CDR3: CASSLGLAEGFSGELFF. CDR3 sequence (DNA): TGTGCCAGTAGTTTGGGACTAGCGGAGGGGTTTTCCGGGGAGCTGTTTTTT.

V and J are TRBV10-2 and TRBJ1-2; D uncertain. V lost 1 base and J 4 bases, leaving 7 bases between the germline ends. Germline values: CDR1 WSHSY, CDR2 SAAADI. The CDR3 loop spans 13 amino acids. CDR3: CASSEFGFYGYTF. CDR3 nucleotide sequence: TGCGCCAGCAGTGAGTTCGGGTTCTATGGCTACACCTTC.

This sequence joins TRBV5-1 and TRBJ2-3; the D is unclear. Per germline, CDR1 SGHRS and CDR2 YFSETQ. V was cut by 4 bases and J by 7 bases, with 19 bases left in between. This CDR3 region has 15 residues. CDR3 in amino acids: CASSSKDQQAHTQYF. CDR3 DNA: TGCGCCAGCAGCAGTAAGGACCAACAAGCACATACGCAGTATTTT.

The CDR3 sequence: CASSHTGTGGEKLFF. The CDR3 bases are TGTGCCAGCAGTCACACCGGGACAGGGGGTGAAAAACTGTTTTTT. V gene TRBV28 combines with J gene TRBJ1-4, with TRBD1 matching 11 bases. V shed 5 bases, J shed 7 bases, and the junction held 6 bases outside the gene matches. Germline lookup yields CDR1 MDHEN and CDR2 SYDVKM. The CDR3 has 15 residues.

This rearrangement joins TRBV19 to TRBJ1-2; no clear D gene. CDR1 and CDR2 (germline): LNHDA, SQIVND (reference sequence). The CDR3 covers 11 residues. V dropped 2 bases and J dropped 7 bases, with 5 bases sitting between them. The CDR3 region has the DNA TGTGCCAGTAGTATATCAGGTGGCTACACCTTC. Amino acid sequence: CASSISGGYTF.

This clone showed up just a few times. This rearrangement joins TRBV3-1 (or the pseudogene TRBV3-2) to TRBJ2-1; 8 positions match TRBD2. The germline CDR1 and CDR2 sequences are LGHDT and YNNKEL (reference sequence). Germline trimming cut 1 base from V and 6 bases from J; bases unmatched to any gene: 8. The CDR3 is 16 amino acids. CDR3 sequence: CASSQGAGGPSNEQFF. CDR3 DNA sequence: TGTGCCAGCAGCCAAGGTGCGGGGGGCCCCTCCAATGAGCAGTTCTTC.

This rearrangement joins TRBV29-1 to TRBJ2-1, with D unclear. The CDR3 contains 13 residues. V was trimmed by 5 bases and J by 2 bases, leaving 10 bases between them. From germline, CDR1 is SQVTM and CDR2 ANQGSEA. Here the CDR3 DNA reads TGCAGCGTTTCCCAAGCCCCCTACAATGAGCAGTTCTTC. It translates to CSVSQAPYNEQFF.

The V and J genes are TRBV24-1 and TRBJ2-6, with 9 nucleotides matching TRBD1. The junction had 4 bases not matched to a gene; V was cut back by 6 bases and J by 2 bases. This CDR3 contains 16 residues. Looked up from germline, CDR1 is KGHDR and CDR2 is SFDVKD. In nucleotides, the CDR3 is TGTGCCACCAGTAATACAGGGGGCGCTGGGGCCAACGTCCTGACTTTC. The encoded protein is CATSNTGGAGANVLTF.

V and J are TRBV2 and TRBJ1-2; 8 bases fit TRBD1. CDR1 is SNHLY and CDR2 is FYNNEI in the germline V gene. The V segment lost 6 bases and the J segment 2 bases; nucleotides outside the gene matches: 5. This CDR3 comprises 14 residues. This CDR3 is CASRETGANYGYTF. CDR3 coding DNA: TGTGCCAGCAGGGAGACAGGGGCCAACTATGGCTACACCTTC. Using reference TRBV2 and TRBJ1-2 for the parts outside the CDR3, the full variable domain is EPEVTQTPSHQVTQMGQEVILRCVPISNHLYFYWYRQILGQKVEFLVSFYNNEISEKSEIFDDQFSVERPDGSNFTLKIRSTKLEDSAMYFCASRETGANYGYTFGSGTRLTVV.

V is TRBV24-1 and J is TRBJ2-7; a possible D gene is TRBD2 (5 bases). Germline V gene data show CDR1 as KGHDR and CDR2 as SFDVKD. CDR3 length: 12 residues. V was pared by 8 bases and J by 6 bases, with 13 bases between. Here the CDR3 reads CATTLTRGEQYV. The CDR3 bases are TGTGCCACCACCCTTACTCGGGGCGAGCAGTACGTC.

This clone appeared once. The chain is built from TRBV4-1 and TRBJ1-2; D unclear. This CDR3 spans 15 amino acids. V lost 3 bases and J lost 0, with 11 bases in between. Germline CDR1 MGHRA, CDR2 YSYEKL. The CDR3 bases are TGCGCCAGCAGCCAGACTCCTGGAGCTAACTATGGCTACACCTTC. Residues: CASSQTPGANYGYTF.

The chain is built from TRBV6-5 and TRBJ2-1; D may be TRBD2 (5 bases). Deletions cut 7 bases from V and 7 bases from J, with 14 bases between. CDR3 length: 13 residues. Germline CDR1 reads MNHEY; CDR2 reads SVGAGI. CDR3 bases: TGTGCCAGCAATGCCGGGAACGGGAATGAGCAGTTCTTC. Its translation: CASNAGNGNEQFF.

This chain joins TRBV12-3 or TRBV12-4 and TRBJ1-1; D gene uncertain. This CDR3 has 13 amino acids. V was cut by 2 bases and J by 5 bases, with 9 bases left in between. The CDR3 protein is CASSLNGATEAFF. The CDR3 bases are TGTGCCAGCAGTTTAAATGGAGCGACTGAAGCTTTCTTT.

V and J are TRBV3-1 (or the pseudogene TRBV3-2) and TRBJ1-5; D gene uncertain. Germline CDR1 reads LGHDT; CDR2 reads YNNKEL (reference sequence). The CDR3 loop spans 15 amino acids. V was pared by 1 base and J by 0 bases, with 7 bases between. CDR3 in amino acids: CASSQGFNSNQPQHF. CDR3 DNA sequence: TGTGCCAGCAGCCAAGGGTTTAATAGCAATCAGCCCCAGCATTTT.

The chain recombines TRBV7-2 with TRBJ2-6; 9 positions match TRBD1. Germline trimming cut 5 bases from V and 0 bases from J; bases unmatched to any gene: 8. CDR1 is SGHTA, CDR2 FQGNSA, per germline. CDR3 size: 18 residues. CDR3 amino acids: CASSRTRTGVSGANVLTF. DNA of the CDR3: TGTGCCAGCAGCCGGACCCGGACAGGGGTCTCTGGGGCCAACGTCCTGACTTTC.

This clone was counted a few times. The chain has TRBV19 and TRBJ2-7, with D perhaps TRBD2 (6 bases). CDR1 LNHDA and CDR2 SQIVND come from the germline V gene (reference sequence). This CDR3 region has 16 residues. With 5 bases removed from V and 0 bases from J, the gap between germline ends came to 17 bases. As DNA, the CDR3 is TGTGCCAGTAGTCCGCAATTGGCTAGCGCCTCCTACGAGCAGTACGTC. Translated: CASSPQLASASYEQYV.

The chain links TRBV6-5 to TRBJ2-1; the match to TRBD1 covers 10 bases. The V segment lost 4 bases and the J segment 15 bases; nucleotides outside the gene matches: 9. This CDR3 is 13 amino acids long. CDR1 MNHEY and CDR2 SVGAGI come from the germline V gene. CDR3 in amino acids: CASSWGRTGGTFF. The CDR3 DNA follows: TGTGCCAGCAGTTGGGGGCGGACAGGGGGAACGTTCTTC.

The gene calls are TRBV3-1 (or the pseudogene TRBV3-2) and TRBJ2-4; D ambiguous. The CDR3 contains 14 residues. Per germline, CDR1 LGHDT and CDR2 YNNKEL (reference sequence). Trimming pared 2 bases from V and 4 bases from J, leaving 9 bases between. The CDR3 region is CASSQFEGKNIQYF. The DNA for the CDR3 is TGTGCCAGCAGCCAATTTGAAGGAAAAAACATTCAGTACTTC.

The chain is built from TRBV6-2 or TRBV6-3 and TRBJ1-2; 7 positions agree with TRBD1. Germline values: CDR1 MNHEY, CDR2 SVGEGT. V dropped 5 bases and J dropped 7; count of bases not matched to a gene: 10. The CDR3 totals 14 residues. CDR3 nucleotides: TGTGCCAGCAGTACCCGACAGGGAGGTAGTGGCTACACCTTC. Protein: CASSTRQGGSGYTF.

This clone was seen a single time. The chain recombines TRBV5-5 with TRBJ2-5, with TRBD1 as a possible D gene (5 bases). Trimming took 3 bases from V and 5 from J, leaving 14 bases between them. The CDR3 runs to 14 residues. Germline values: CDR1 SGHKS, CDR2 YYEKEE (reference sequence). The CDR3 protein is CASSSYQGGETQYF. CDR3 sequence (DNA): TGTGCCAGCAGCTCCTACCAGGGTGGGGAGACCCAGTACTTC.

CDR3 DNA: TGCGCCAGCAGCCAAGATCCCAGGACTAACATCGCCCAAGAGACCCAGTACTTC. Translation gives CASSQDPRTNIAQETQYF. The V gene is TRBV4-3, the J gene TRBJ2-5, with D possibly matching TRBD2 (6 bases). Trimming pared 0 bases from V and 1 base from J, leaving 18 bases between. This CDR3 is built from 18 residues. Germline CDR1 is LGHNA and CDR2 is YSLEER.

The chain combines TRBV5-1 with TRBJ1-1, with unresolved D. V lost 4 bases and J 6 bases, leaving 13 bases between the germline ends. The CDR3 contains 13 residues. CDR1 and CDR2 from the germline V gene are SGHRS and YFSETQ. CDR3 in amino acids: CASSLHDMPEAFF. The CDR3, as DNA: TGCGCCAGCAGCCTCCATGATATGCCTGAAGCTTTCTTT.

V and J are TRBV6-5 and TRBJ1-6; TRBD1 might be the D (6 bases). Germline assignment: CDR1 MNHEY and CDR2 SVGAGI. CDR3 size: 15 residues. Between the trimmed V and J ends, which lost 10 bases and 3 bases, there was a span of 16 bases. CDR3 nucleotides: TGTGCCACCTTAGGGGGAAGGGGCTATAATTCACCCCTCCACTTT. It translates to CATLGGRGYNSPLHF.

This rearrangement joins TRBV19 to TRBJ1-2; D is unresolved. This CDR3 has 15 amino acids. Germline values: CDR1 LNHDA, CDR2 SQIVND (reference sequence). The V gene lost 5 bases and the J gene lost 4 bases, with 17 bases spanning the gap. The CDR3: CASSERTTHTYGYTF. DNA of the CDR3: TGTGCCAGTAGTGAACGGACGACACATACCTATGGCTACACCTTC.

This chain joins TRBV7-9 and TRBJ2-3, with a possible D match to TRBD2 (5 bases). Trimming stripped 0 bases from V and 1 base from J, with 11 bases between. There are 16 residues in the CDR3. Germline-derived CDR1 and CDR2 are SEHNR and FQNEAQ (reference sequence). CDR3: CASSLARAVRTDTQYF. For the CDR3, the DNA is TGTGCCAGCAGCTTAGCGAGGGCGGTCCGCACAGATACGCAGTATTTT.

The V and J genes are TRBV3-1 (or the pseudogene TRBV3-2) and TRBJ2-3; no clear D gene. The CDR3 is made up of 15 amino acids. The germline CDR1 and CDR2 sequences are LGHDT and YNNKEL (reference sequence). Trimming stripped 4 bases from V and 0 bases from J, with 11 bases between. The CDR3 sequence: CASSPPRTSTDTQYF. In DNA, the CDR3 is TGTGCCAGCAGCCCTCCAAGAACAAGCACAGATACGCAGTATTTT.

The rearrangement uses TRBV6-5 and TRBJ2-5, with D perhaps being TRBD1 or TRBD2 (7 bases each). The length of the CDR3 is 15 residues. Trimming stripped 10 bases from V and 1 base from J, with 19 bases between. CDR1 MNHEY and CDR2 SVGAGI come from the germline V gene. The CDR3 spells CATTPRGGSQETQYF. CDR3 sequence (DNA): TGTGCCACCACACCCAGGGGGGGCTCCCAAGAGACCCAGTACTTC.